This T cell receptor beta chain was retrieved from a study of radiation and T cells in renal cell carcinoma. Time point of the sample: blood 4 weeks post-SBRT, at nephrectomy. Treatment defined: 15 Gy SBRT to primary tumor, nephrectomy 4 weeks later. V was clipped by 7 bases and J by 4 bases; unmatched bases: 5. This CDR3 is 13 amino acids long. Germline V gene lookup returns CDR1 SEHNR and CDR2 FQNEAQ (reference sequence). Profiled with immunoSEQ multiplex PCR; TCRdb holds only in-frame clones, not every one. The sample comprises 120,000 to 150,000 clones, roughly 90% of which are singletons, and around 17% rests with the top ten.

The source of this sequence is a woman in her forties or fifties with renal cell carcinoma. The material was blood, obtained from a patient whose treatment included radiotherapy and nephrectomy. The J gene is TRBJ2-5, the V gene TRBV7-9; 8 positions agree with TRBD2. As DNA, the CDR3 is TGTGCCAGCACCGAGCGGGGGTTAGAGACCCAGTACTTC. Residues: CASTERGLETQYF.